This TCR beta chain was sequenced in a study of cytomegalovirus exposure and HLA in healthy donors. Germline V lookup: CDR1 SGHVS, CDR2 FNYEAQ. CDR3 length: 17 residues. J gave up 0 bases and V 5 bases, and 8 bases lay outside the gene matches. Assay: immunoSEQ multiplex PCR; the TCRdb copy retains only in-frame clones and omits some. The repertoire has some 260,000 clones, about 88% of them found once; the top ten carry 12%. With respect to this clone: The antigen is not known.

General study results and limits: Cytomegalovirus status was reportedly diagnosed by the classifier with high sensitivity and specificity.

What was sequenced was PBMCs. The sequence came from a man between 18 and 35 years old in good health and CMV-seropositive. V and J are TRBV7-6 and TRBJ1-3; 9 nucleotides line up with TRBD1. CDR3 region: CASSARTGATSGNTIYF. The DNA of the CDR3 is TGTGCCAGCAGCGCTCGGACAGGGGCTACCTCTGGAAACACCATATATTTT.